These 3 T cell receptor beta chains originate from one sample sequenced in a study of blood T cell repertoires in COVID-19. Sequencing used immunoSEQ multiplex PCR; TCRdb keeps in-frame clones, though not all of them. The sample contains roughly 70,000 clones, 89% of which appear only once. The sequencing sample was made of peripheral blood. The receptors were sampled from a man older than 75 with acute or convalescent COVID-19.

The rearrangement uses TRBV7-3 and TRBJ2-5; no firm D call. Trimming stripped 5 bases from V and 2 bases from J, with 6 bases between. Per germline, CDR1 SGHTA and CDR2 FQGTGA. This CDR3 has 12 residues. CDR3 nucleotides: TGTGCCAGCAGCCTACTTCAAGAGACCCAGTACTTC. This sequence encodes CASSLLQETQYF.

The gene calls are TRBV19 and TRBJ1-1, with D possibly matching TRBD1 (6 bases). V gave up 0 bases and J gave up 3 bases, with 11 bases separating them. Germline V gene data show CDR1 as LNHDA and CDR2 as SQIVND (reference sequence). CDR3 length equals 15 residues. The CDR3 loop is CASSIDGRGDTEAFF. The DNA for the CDR3 is TGTGCCAGTAGTATAGATGGCAGGGGCGACACTGAAGCTTTCTTT.

The rearrangement links TRBV30 to TRBJ2-5, with 11 bases lining up with TRBD2. V was clipped by 1 base and J by 5 bases; unmatched bases: 3. The germline CDR1 and CDR2 sequences are GTSNPN and SVGIG (reference sequence). This CDR3 comprises 14 residues. The chain's CDR3 is CAWSELAGAETQYF. The CDR3, as DNA: TGTGCCTGGAGTGAACTAGCGGGAGCTGAGACCCAGTACTTC. The variable domain in full, completed from reference TRBV30 and TRBJ2-5, reads SQTIHQWPATLVQPVGSPLSLECTVEGTSNPNLYWYRQAAGRGLQLLFYSVGIGQISSEVPQNLSASRPQDRQFILSSKKLLLSDSGFYLCAWSELAGAETQYFGPGTRLLVL.